This T cell receptor (beta chain) is drawn from a study of T-cell reconstitution after alpha-beta-depleted transplantation in children. This clonotype was picked up many times. Its matching antigen is unknown. CDR3 size: 15 residues. From germline, CDR1 is LGHDT and CDR2 YNNKEL (reference sequence). With 1 base removed from V and 4 bases from J, the gap between germline ends came to 14 bases. The library targeted TCRbeta and was prepared with unique molecular identifiers. From the PCR reads, TCRdb called clonotypes with MiXCR, one entry per CDR3 protein. Found here are approximately 980,000 distinct CDR3 sequences, about 26% of them singletons; the top ten hold roughly 28%. Study-wide results and limits: Roughly two months post-transplant, alpha-beta T cells reportedly originated from several hundred graft clones that had expanded. Newly produced T cells mostly accounted for T-cell counts and diversity one year post-transplant. Surviving recipient T cells and thymic progenitors accounted for the high day-60 TCRbeta diversity observed in some patients.

The material was PBMCs, mostly from graft donor cells, obtained 360 days after TCRalphabeta/CD19-depleted stem cell transplant. The J gene is TRBJ2-7, the V gene TRBV3-1; maybe TRBD1 (5 bases). This receptor was identified in a boy younger than two who had a stem cell transplant for SCID, so the T cells may come from the graft donor. CDR3 residues: CASSQGTGGVYEQYF. The CDR3, as DNA: TGTGCCAGCAGCCAAGGAACAGGTGGCGTTTACGAGCAGTACTTC.